One and the same sample provided the 29 T cell receptor beta chains below, sequenced in a study of blood T cell repertoires in COVID-19. Sequencing was performed with immunoSEQ multiplex PCR; in TCRdb, only in-frame clones are kept and a portion is missing. The sample yields approximately 93,000 clones, roughly 88% seen once. Sample: peripheral blood. All receptors derive from a man over 45 with COVID-19, enrolled during active disease.

The chain employs TRBV5-4 and TRBJ2-3; 7 bases line up with TRBD2. The CDR3 has 15 amino acids. CDR1 and CDR2 from the germline V gene are SGHNT and YYREEE (reference sequence). Trimming cost V 0 bases and J 0 bases; bases outside gene matches: 1. The CDR3 DNA sequence: TGTGCCAGCAGCTTGGCGGGGGGAAGCACAGATACGCAGTATTTT. It encodes CASSLAGGSTDTQYF.

The rearrangement uses TRBV7-9 and TRBJ2-3, with D unclear. This CDR3 is built from 12 residues. The V and J ends lost 6 bases and 6 bases respectively, with 10 bases between them. The germline V gene encodes CDR1 SEHNR and CDR2 FQNEAQ (reference sequence). CDR3 region: CASSEISDTQYF. The CDR3 coding sequence is TGTGCCAGCAGTGAGATTTCTGATACGCAGTATTTT.

V usage is TRBV11-2 and J usage is TRBJ2-5, with D perhaps matching TRBD2 (5 bases). The CDR3 spans 13 residues. V was pared by 5 bases and J by 4 bases, with 11 bases between. Germline CDR1 and CDR2: SGHAT and FQNNGV. In nucleotides, the CDR3 is TGTGCCAGCAGCCACGGACTTGGAGAGACCCAGTACTTC. Its translation: CASSHGLGETQYF.

This sequence joins TRBV28 and TRBJ1-2; perhaps TRBD1 as D (5 bases). CDR1 and CDR2 from the germline V gene are MDHEN and SYDVKM. Trimming stripped 3 bases from V and 0 bases from J, with 8 bases between. CDR3 length equals 14 residues. The CDR3 reads CASSFREANYGYTF. CDR3 DNA sequence: TGTGCCAGCAGTTTCAGGGAGGCTAACTATGGCTACACCTTC.

This sequence joins TRBV7-8 and TRBJ1-6; tentatively, D is TRBD1 (6 bases). V lost 6 bases and J 3 bases, leaving 15 bases between the germline ends. The CDR3 runs to 16 residues. Germline-derived CDR1 and CDR2 are SGHVS and FQNEAQ. CDR3 sequence reads: CASSPNRQVYNSPLHF. Written as DNA, the CDR3 is TGTGCCAGCAGTCCAAATCGACAGGTCTATAATTCACCCCTCCACTTT.

This CDR3 reads CASSFRAGGRDEQFF. CDR3 coding DNA: TGTGCCAGCAGTTTCCGAGCGGGGGGCCGGGATGAGCAGTTCTTC. The J gene is TRBJ2-1, the V gene TRBV28; 9 positions match TRBD2. Germline-derived CDR1 and CDR2 are MDHEN and SYDVKM. Trimming took 3 bases from V and 8 from J; bases not matched to a gene: 8. The CDR3 extends over 15 amino acids. Together with reference TRBV28 and TRBJ2-1, the CDR3 gives the full variable domain: DVKVTQSSRYLVKRTGEKVFLECVQDMDHENMFWYRQDPGLGLRLIYFSYDVKMKEKGDIPEGYSVSREKKERFSLILESASTNQTSMYLCASSFRAGGRDEQFFGPGTRLTVL.

The chain couples TRBV9 to TRBJ1-6, with a tentative D call TRBD1 (6 bases). Per the germline V gene, CDR1 is SGDLS and CDR2 is YYNGEE. The V and J ends lost 1 base and 7 bases respectively, with 12 bases between them. The CDR3 spans 15 residues. The CDR3 protein is CASSVFEDRNSPLHF. The CDR3 DNA is TGTGCCAGCAGCGTATTTGAGGACAGAAATTCACCCCTCCACTTT.

The V call is TRBV10-3, the J call TRBJ2-1; D might be TRBD1 (7 bases). CDR3 length: 12 residues. Per the germline V gene, CDR1 is ENHRY and CDR2 is SYGVKD. Trimming cost V 8 bases and J 6 bases, with 11 bases left between them. CDR3 DNA sequence: TGTGCCATCGCGGGACAGACCAATGAGCAGTTCTTC. It codes for CAIAGQTNEQFF.

This clone was observed a single time. The chain has TRBV19 and TRBJ2-3, with 7 bases lining up with TRBD1. The trim removed 3 bases at V and 11 bases at J, leaving 5 bases unmatched. Germline loops: CDR1 LNHDA, CDR2 SQIVND (reference sequence). The CDR3 consists of 12 residues. The CDR3, as DNA: TGTGCCAGTAGTATCGGACAGGAGAGGCAGTATTTT. It specifies CASSIGQERQYF.

This clone showed up just once. This chain uses TRBV2 with TRBJ1-4; the D is unclear. Per germline, CDR1 SNHLY and CDR2 FYNNEI. The CDR3 is made up of 17 amino acids. V was pared by 4 bases and J by 5 bases, with 20 bases between. Written as DNA, the CDR3 is TGTGCCAGCAGTGGGCGGTATCCGGGAAAGTTGAATGAAAAACTGTTTTTT. This translates into CASSGRYPGKLNEKLFF.

V and J are TRBV15 and TRBJ2-1, with TRBD2 matching over 7 bases. The germline gives CDR1 LNHNV, CDR2 YYDKDF (reference sequence). The CDR3 is 14 residues long. V shed 3 bases, J shed 2 bases, and the junction held 1 base outside the gene matches. The chain's CDR3 is CATSSGGTYNEQFF. The CDR3 DNA follows: TGTGCCACCAGCAGCGGGGGGACCTACAATGAGCAGTTCTTC.

The rearrangement joins TRBV6-5 to TRBJ1-5, with unresolved D. CDR1 and CDR2 from the germline V gene are MNHEY and SVGAGI. The CDR3 covers 14 residues. Trimming removed 2 bases from V and 4 bases from J, with 9 bases in between. CDR3 protein: CASSYVSGNQPQHF. In DNA, the CDR3 is TGTGCCAGCAGTTACGTTTCAGGTAATCAGCCCCAGCATTTT.

This clone was recorded once. The gene calls are TRBV27 and TRBJ1-5, with 9 bases identical to TRBD1. CDR1 and CDR2 from the germline V gene are MNHEY and SMNVEV (reference sequence). The CDR3 length is 16 residues. V lost 0 bases, J lost 2 bases, and 2 bases stayed unmatched. The CDR3 DNA reads TGTGCCAGCAGTTTATCCCGGGACAGGGGCAATCAGCCCCAGCATTTT. Translated: CASSLSRDRGNQPQHF.

This chain joins TRBV2 and TRBJ1-5; no definite D call. The CDR3 totals 14 residues. Trimming took off 3 bases at V and 8 bases at J, with 14 bases between the two ends. Germline values: CDR1 SNHLY, CDR2 FYNNEI. This CDR3 reads CASSELIIGEPQHF. The CDR3 DNA is TGTGCCAGCAGTGAGTTAATAATCGGGGAGCCCCAGCATTTT.

V usage is TRBV6-6 and J usage is TRBJ1-1; D remains unclear. Germline V gives CDR1 MNHNY, CDR2 SVGAGI (reference sequence). The germline V and J ends were trimmed by 2 bases and 0 bases, with 7 bases remaining between them. The CDR3 is 14 residues long. As DNA, the CDR3 is TGTGCCAGCAGTTACGCAGAAATGAACACTGAAGCTTTCTTT. Protein: CASSYAEMNTEAFF.

The chain links TRBV28 to TRBJ2-6; no clear D gene. There are 18 residues in the CDR3. V lost 3 bases and J 0 bases, leaving 15 bases between the germline ends. The germline V gene encodes CDR1 MDHEN and CDR2 SYDVKM. The DNA of the CDR3 is TGTGCCAGCAGTTTGAAAGCTCTAGGAACCTCTGGGGCCAACGTCCTGACTTTC. Encoded protein: CASSLKALGTSGANVLTF.

The V and J genes are TRBV9 and TRBJ2-1; 9 bases are a match to TRBD2. V shed 6 bases and J 7 bases; nucleotides not matched to a gene: 5. In germline, CDR1 is SGDLS, CDR2 YYNGEE. This CDR3 comprises 13 residues. The CDR3 DNA sequence: TGTGCCAGCAATGCGGGGGGGCCAAATGAGCAGTTCTTC. Amino acid sequence: CASNAGGPNEQFF.

The V and J genes are TRBV6-2 or TRBV6-3 and TRBJ2-7; D may be TRBD2 (5 bases). The CDR3 is 13 residues long. The V gene's germline CDR1 is MNHEY and CDR2 SVGEGT. Trimming shortened V by 4 bases and J by 6 bases, and 13 bases separated the two germline ends. CDR3 sequence: CASSFGEYSEQYF. The CDR3 DNA is TGTGCCAGCAGTTTCGGGGAATACTCCGAGCAGTACTTC.

V is TRBV5-6 and J is TRBJ1-2; TRBD1 might be the D (5 bases). This CDR3 is 15 amino acids long. V lost 4 bases, J lost 2 bases, and 15 bases lay in between. Germline loops: CDR1 SGHDT, CDR2 YYEEEE. This chain's CDR3 is CASSTPGTENYGYTF. Written as DNA, the CDR3 is TGTGCCAGCAGCACCCCCGGGACTGAGAACTATGGCTACACCTTC.

V is TRBV6-5 and J is TRBJ2-7, with D possibly TRBD1 on 6 matching bases. The CDR3 spans 15 residues. V lost 7 bases and J lost 1, with 17 bases in between. The germline V gene encodes CDR1 MNHEY and CDR2 SVGAGI. The chain's CDR3 is CASKQDRNPSYEQYF. As DNA, the CDR3 is TGTGCCAGCAAGCAGGACAGAAACCCTTCCTACGAGCAGTACTTC.

The V gene is TRBV3-1 (or the pseudogene TRBV3-2), the J gene TRBJ2-5; D ambiguous. Germline values: CDR1 LGHDT, CDR2 YNNKEL (reference sequence). V was clipped by 1 base and J by 5 bases, with 14 bases between them. The CDR3 consists of 15 residues. The CDR3 bases are TGTGCCAGCAGCCAAGCGCTCAGCGCTCGGGAGACCCAGTACTTC. It codes for CASSQALSARETQYF.

This chain joins TRBV7-9 and TRBJ1-3; the D is unclear. CDR1 and CDR2 from the germline V gene are SEHNR and FQNEAQ (reference sequence). V was clipped by 5 bases and J by 2 bases, with 7 bases between them. The CDR3 has 13 amino acids. CDR3 DNA: TGTGCCAGCAGCCCCGGTACTGGAAACACCATATATTTT. Translation: CASSPGTGNTIYF.

This chain joins TRBV9 and TRBJ2-2; D unresolved. The CDR3 contains 16 residues. From germline, CDR1 is SGDLS and CDR2 YYNGEE. The germline V and J ends were trimmed by 0 bases and 4 bases, with 13 bases remaining between them. CDR3 in DNA: TGTGCCAGCAGCGTAGTAACCCCGGGTATCACCGGGGAGCTGTTTTTT. Protein product: CASSVVTPGITGELFF.

This clone has a single count. The J gene is TRBJ2-1, the V gene TRBV7-3, with 8 bases aligning to TRBD2. CDR1 SGHTA and CDR2 FQGTGA come from the germline V gene. The CDR3 is 18 amino acids. After removal of 5 bases from V and 0 bases from J, the junction contained 12 bases not matched to a gene. The DNA for the CDR3 is TGTGCCAGCAGCCCACAGGGAAGCGGGGGAAGCTCCTACAATGAGCAGTTCTTC. It encodes CASSPQGSGGSSYNEQFF.

Written as DNA, the CDR3 is TGTGCCAGCAGCGAGGAGGGGTGGGACACTGAAGCTTTCTTT. This translates into CASSEEGWDTEAFF. The V and J genes are TRBV3-1 (or the pseudogene TRBV3-2) and TRBJ1-1, with D maybe TRBD1 (5 bases). V was pared by 5 bases and J by 3 bases, with 13 bases between. This CDR3 region has 14 residues. In germline, CDR1 is LGHDT, CDR2 YNNKEL (reference sequence).

The chain carries TRBV4-2 and TRBJ2-7; 8 bases are a match to TRBD2. CDR1 and CDR2 (germline): LGHNA, YNFKEQ. V lost 1 base and J lost 1; bases outside the gene matches: 6. The CDR3 has 16 amino acids. The CDR3 DNA sequence: TGTGCCAGCAGCCAAGTTACGGGGGGGGTATCCTACGAGCAGTACTTC. Protein product: CASSQVTGGVSYEQYF.

This clone was counted only a few times. The V gene is TRBV7-9, the J gene TRBJ1-2, with a possible D match to TRBD1 (5 bases). Germline CDR1 SEHNR, CDR2 FQNEAQ (reference sequence). The CDR3 extends over 13 amino acids. Trimming removed 5 bases at V and 7 bases at J, with 14 bases between. The CDR3 bases are TGTGCCAGCAGCGGAACGGGGGGAGCTGGCTACACCTTC. Protein: CASSGTGGAGYTF.

The V and J genes are TRBV7-8 and TRBJ2-7; a weak D match, TRBD2 (6 bases). CDR3 length: 13 amino acids. V dropped 5 bases and J dropped 6 bases, with 14 bases sitting between them. Germline V gene data show CDR1 as SGHVS and CDR2 as FQNEAQ. The CDR3 sequence is CASSRGRGGEQYF. CDR3 coding DNA: TGTGCCAGCAGCCGTGGAAGGGGAGGCGAGCAGTACTTC.

The chain is built from TRBV28 and TRBJ1-6; 7 bases are a match to TRBD1. J lost 6 bases, V lost 4 bases, and 12 bases had no gene match. This CDR3 region has 17 residues. Germline V gene lookup returns CDR1 MDHEN and CDR2 SYDVKM. CDR3 residues: CASSSPEQGFGNSPLHF. Here the CDR3 DNA reads TGTGCCAGCAGTTCCCCCGAACAGGGGTTTGGTAATTCACCCCTCCACTTT.